One sample yielded the 20 T cell receptor beta chains listed below, sequenced in a study of liver allograft versus peripheral blood T cells. Whole-study context: Peripheral blood of the recipients supplied T cell receptor repertoires that were compared with those in transplanted livers.

TCRdb reprocessed the reads via MiXCR and lists one record per CDR3 protein. Of about 5,600 distinct CDR3 sequences in the sample, approximately 15% were seen once. These receptors originate from a human patient who had a liver transplant. Some T cells may arise from the graft donor.

By its share, this clonotype is medium-sized. The DNA for the CDR3 is TGTGCCAGCAGCATAGAAGGGAACACTGAAGCTTTCTTT. It yields the protein CASSIEGNTEAFF. The V call is TRBV7-2, the J call TRBJ1-1; D unclear. Deletions cut 5 bases from V and 1 base from J, with 8 bases between. CDR1 is SGHTA and CDR2 is FQGNSA in the germline V gene. CDR3 length equals 13 residues.

Relative to its sample, this clonotype is medium-sized. The chain links TRBV18 to TRBJ2-7, with 7 bases lining up with TRBD1. The CDR3 sequence is 12 residues long. The germline gives CDR1 KGHSH, CDR2 LQKENI. V dropped 4 bases and J dropped 3; count of bases not matched to a gene: 0. CDR3 region: CASSRDSYEQYF. CDR3 DNA sequence: TGTGCCAGCTCACGGGACAGCTACGAGCAGTACTTC.

In its sample, this clonotype was seen a few times. V is TRBV6-6 and J is TRBJ1-1; unclear D gene. Looked up from germline, CDR1 is MNHNY and CDR2 is SVGAGI (reference sequence). The CDR3 extends over 14 amino acids. V was trimmed by 0 bases and J by 4 bases, leaving 9 bases between them. This chain's CDR3 is CASSYSSEPTEAFF. CDR3 nucleotides: TGTGCCAGCAGTTACTCATCCGAGCCCACTGAAGCTTTCTTT.

By sample share, this clonotype is medium-sized. This sequence joins TRBV6-6 and TRBJ2-1, with TRBD1 matching over 9 bases. Germline trimming cut 5 bases from V and 8 bases from J; bases unmatched to any gene: 7. The CDR3 spans 14 residues. CDR1 is MNHNY and CDR2 is SVGAGI in the germline V gene (reference sequence). CDR3 loop: CASSRDREIDEQFF. CDR3 nucleotides: TGTGCCAGCAGTCGGGACAGGGAGATCGATGAGCAGTTCTTC.

In this sample, this clonotype is medium-sized. The chain combines TRBV18 with TRBJ2-7, with 8 bases lining up with TRBD1. CDR1 and CDR2 (germline): KGHSH, LQKENI. V trimming: 4 bases; J trimming: 7 bases; junction bases outside the gene matches: 9. This CDR3 region has 14 residues. The CDR3 sequence: CASSQGQGLTEQYF. CDR3 in DNA: TGTGCCAGCTCACAAGGACAGGGTTTAACAGAGCAGTACTTC.

This clonotype is labeled as medium-sized (0.01 to 0.1%). V usage is TRBV5-4 and J usage is TRBJ1-6, with 9 bases that match TRBD1. There are 17 residues in the CDR3. Germline CDR1 is SGHNT and CDR2 is YYREEE (reference sequence). Unmatched junction bases numbered 4, after V lost 2 bases and J lost 1 base. CDR3 loop: CASSFTGTGSYNSPLHF. DNA of the CDR3: TGTGCCAGCAGCTTCACCGGGACAGGGTCCTATAATTCACCCCTCCACTTT.

The sample holds a few counts of this clonotype. The chain has TRBV28 and TRBJ1-4; 11 bases match TRBD1. The CDR3 sequence is 15 residues long. V dropped 6 bases and J dropped 7; count of bases not matched to a gene: 7. CDR1 is MDHEN, CDR2 SYDVKM, per germline. The CDR3 loop reads CASSPRTGGFEKLFF. The DNA of the CDR3 is TGTGCCAGCAGCCCTCGGACAGGGGGCTTTGAAAAACTGTTTTTT.

This clonotype qualifies as medium-sized. The chain recombines TRBV19 with TRBJ2-7, with a tentative D call TRBD1 (5 bases). The V gene's germline CDR1 is LNHDA and CDR2 SQIVND (reference sequence). Between the trimmed V and J ends, which lost 3 bases and 3 bases, there was a span of 9 bases. This CDR3 has 13 residues. The CDR3 here is CASSISDNYEQYF. As DNA, the CDR3 is TGTGCCAGTAGTATCTCGGACAACTACGAGCAGTACTTC.

The chain has TRBV7-9 and TRBJ1-2, with 8 bases aligning to TRBD1. The CDR3 sequence is 13 residues long. Looked up from germline, CDR1 is SEHNR and CDR2 is FQNEAQ (reference sequence). With V trimmed by 3 bases and J by 7 bases, 4 bases remained unmatched. CDR3 nucleotides: TGTGCCAGCAGCTTTCAGGGGGCTCGTGGCTACACCTTC. It translates to CASSFQGARGYTF.

In its sample, this clonotype was seen once. CDR3 nucleotides: TGTGCCTGGAGTCCATTGACAGGGGGGAATCAGCCCCAGCATTTT. It encodes CAWSPLTGGNQPQHF. This chain joins TRBV30 and TRBJ1-5, with 9 bases that match TRBD1. The V gene end was trimmed by 2 bases and the J gene end by 4 bases; junction bases not matched to a gene: 6. The CDR3 contains 15 residues. Germline CDR1 is GTSNPN and CDR2 is SVGIG (reference sequence). The variable domain in full, with the rest retrieved from reference TRBV30 and TRBJ1-5, is SQTIHQWPATLVQPVGSPLSLECTVEGTSNPNLYWYRQAAGRGLQLLFYSVGIGQISSEVPQNLSASRPQDRQFILSSKKLLLSDSGFYLCAWSPLTGGNQPQHFGDGTRLSIL.

Only a few counts were recorded for this clonotype. The chain has TRBV7-2 and TRBJ2-2; D gene unclear. Trimming took off 7 bases at V and 2 bases at J, with 2 bases between the two ends. The CDR3 totals 11 residues. Looked up from germline, CDR1 is SGHTA and CDR2 is FQGNSA. The CDR3 here is CASTNTGELFF. CDR3 in DNA: TGTGCCAGCACCAACACCGGGGAGCTGTTTTTT.

This clonotype was counted between two and nine times. The chain joins TRBV28 to TRBJ1-5, with 8 positions matching TRBD1. J gave up 3 bases and V 7 bases, and 14 bases lay outside the gene matches. This CDR3 is 17 amino acids long. The germline V gene has CDR1 MDHEN and CDR2 SYDVKM. The CDR3 reads CASTTPRTGFPNQPQHF. DNA for the CDR3: TGTGCCAGCACCACCCCCCGGACAGGGTTTCCCAATCAGCCCCAGCATTTT.

This clonotype is judged medium-sized. The DNA of the CDR3 is TGTGCCAGCGGACTAGCGGGAGGATACTCTAGCACAGATACGCAGTATTTT. Its protein product is CASGLAGGYSSTDTQYF. V and J are TRBV6-2 or TRBV6-3 and TRBJ2-3; TRBD2 matches 14 bases. Germline lookup yields CDR1 MNHEY and CDR2 SVGEGT. Unmatched junction bases numbered 7, after V lost 8 bases and J lost 0 bases. The CDR3 covers 17 residues.

The sample holds a few counts of this clonotype. The V and J genes are TRBV5-4 and TRBJ2-1; 12 positions match TRBD2. The CDR3 is made up of 15 amino acids. V trimming: 3 bases; J trimming: 3 bases; junction bases outside the gene matches: 1. Germline values: CDR1 SGHNT, CDR2 YYREEE (reference sequence). In nucleotides, the CDR3 is TGTGCCAGCAGCTCGACTAGCGGGGGCTACAATGAGCAGTTCTTC. Protein product: CASSSTSGGYNEQFF.

The chain uses TRBV24-1 and TRBJ2-1; a possible D gene is TRBD1 (6 bases). This CDR3 is 22 amino acids long. Trimming stripped 1 base from V and 2 bases from J, with 29 bases between. Germline V CDR1 and CDR2: KGHDR, SFDVKD. The DNA for the CDR3 is TGTGCCACCAGTGATTTCGCGACAGGAAATCGAAGGAGCGGATTCACCTACAATGAGCAGTTCTTC. Translating gives CATSDFATGNRRSGFTYNEQFF.

The chain joins TRBV5-1 to TRBJ1-2; 7 bases agree with TRBD1. CDR3 size: 15 residues. CDR1 and CDR2 (germline): SGHRS, YFSETQ. The V segment lost 4 bases and the J segment 1 base; nucleotides outside the gene matches: 7. The CDR3 protein is CASSAQGPHNYGYTF. The CDR3 bases are TGCGCCAGCAGCGCACAGGGGCCACATAACTATGGCTACACCTTC.

This clonotype counts as medium-sized. This sequence joins TRBV10-3 and TRBJ2-7; no reliable D call. Trimming removed 3 bases from V and 5 bases from J, with 14 bases in between. Germline CDR1 and CDR2: ENHRY and SYGVKD. This CDR3 has 14 residues. The CDR3 nucleotides read TGTGCCATCAGTGACCCAACCTTAAGCCACGAGCAGTACTTC. As protein: CAISDPTLSHEQYF.

V gene TRBV3-1 combines with J gene TRBJ1-1; possible D gene TRBD1, 5 bases. The CDR3 length is 15 residues. CDR1 and CDR2 (germline): LGHDT, YNNKEL (reference sequence). Trimming pared 4 bases from V and 5 bases from J, leaving 17 bases between. The CDR3 spells CASSPFSGGRTEAFF. The CDR3 region has the DNA TGTGCCAGCAGCCCTTTTTCGGGGGGGAGGACTGAAGCTTTCTTT.

This clonotype was counted many times. The rearrangement joins TRBV28 to TRBJ2-7, with TRBD1 matching 9 bases. With 5 bases clipped from V and 6 bases from J, the junction kept 2 bases outside the gene matches. The CDR3 consists of 12 residues. The germline V gene encodes CDR1 MDHEN and CDR2 SYDVKM. CDR3 sequence (DNA): TGTGCCAGCAGTCGGGGACAGGGCGAGCAGTACTTC. As protein: CASSRGQGEQYF.

This clonotype is medium-sized. V is TRBV7-9 and J is TRBJ1-1; D is uncertain. V lost 2 bases and J 8 bases, leaving 9 bases between the germline ends. This CDR3 is 12 amino acids long. Germline-derived CDR1 and CDR2 are SEHNR and FQNEAQ (reference sequence). This CDR3 is CASSLSLSEAFF. DNA for the CDR3: TGTGCCAGCAGCTTATCTCTTTCCGAAGCTTTCTTT.